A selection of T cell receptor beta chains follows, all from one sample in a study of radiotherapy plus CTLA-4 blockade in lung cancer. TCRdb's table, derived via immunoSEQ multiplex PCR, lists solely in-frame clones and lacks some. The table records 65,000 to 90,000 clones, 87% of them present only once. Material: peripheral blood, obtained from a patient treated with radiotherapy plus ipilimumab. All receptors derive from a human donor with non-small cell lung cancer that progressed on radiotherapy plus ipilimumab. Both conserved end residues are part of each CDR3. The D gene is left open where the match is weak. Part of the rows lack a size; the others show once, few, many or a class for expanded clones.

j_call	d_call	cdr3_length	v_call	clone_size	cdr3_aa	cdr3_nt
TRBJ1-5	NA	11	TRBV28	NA	CASSFGQPQHF	TGTGCCAGCAGTTTTGGTCAGCCCCAGCATTTT
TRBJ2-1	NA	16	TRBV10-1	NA	CASSGAGITSYNEQFF	TGCGCCAGCAGTGGGGCCGGGATTACTTCCTACAATGAGCAGTTCTTC
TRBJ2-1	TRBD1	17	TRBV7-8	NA	CASSLVKTGAIYNEQFF	TGTGCCAGCAGCTTAGTCAAGACAGGGGCAATCTACAATGAGCAGTTCTTC
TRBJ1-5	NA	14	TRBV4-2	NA	CASSQEGGHQPQHF	TGTGCCAGCAGCCAAGAAGGTGGCCATCAGCCCCAGCATTTT
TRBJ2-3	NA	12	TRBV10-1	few	CASSRNTDTQYF	TGCGCCAGCAGCAGGAACACAGATACGCAGTATTTT
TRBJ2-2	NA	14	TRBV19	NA	CASSIGGVGGELFF	TGTGCCAGTAGTATAGGAGGGGTAGGCGGGGAGCTGTTTTTT
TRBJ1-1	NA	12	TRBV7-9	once	CASSFSGTEAFF	TGTGCCAGCAGCTTCTCGGGCACTGAAGCTTTCTTT
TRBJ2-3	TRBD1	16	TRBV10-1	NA	CASSPRAGQGAHTQYF	TGCGCCAGCAGCCCTAGGGCGGGACAGGGGGCCCATACGCAGTATTTT
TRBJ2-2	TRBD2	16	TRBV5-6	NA	CASSWLGGWNTGELFF	TGTGCCAGCAGCTGGCTCGGGGGGTGGAACACCGGGGAGCTGTTTTTT
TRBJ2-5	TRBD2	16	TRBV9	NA	CASSVGALAVQETQYF	TGTGCCAGCAGCGTAGGGGCACTAGCGGTCCAAGAGACCCAGTACTTC
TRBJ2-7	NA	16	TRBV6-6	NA	CASSSWTETPAYEQYF	TGTGCCAGCAGTTCCTGGACAGAAACACCAGCCTACGAGCAGTACTTC
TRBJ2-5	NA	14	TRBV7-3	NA	CASSRAAGAETQYF	TGTGCCAGCAGTCGGGCGGCAGGGGCAGAGACCCAGTACTTC
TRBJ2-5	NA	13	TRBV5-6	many	CASSLSTPRDQYF	TGTGCCAGCAGCTTGTCTACCCCGCGGGACCAGTACTTC
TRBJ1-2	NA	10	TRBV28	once	CASGGYGYTF	TGTGCCAGCGGGGGTTATGGCTACACCTTC
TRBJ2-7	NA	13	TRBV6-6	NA	CASTKGPTYEQYF	TGTGCCAGCACCAAGGGTCCTACCTACGAGCAGTACTTC
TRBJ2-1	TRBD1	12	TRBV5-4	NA	CASSSTGTEQFF	TGTGCCAGCAGCTCGACAGGGACTGAGCAGTTCTTC
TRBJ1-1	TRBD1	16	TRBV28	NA	CASRLLPGQANTEAFF	TGTGCCAGCAGGCTCCTTCCAGGACAGGCGAACACTGAAGCTTTCTTT
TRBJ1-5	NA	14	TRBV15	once	CATSEGYSNQPQHF	TGTGCCACCAGCGAGGGGTATAGCAATCAGCCCCAGCATTTT
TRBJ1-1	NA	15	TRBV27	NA	CATSGWGKGGTEALF	TGTGCCACCTCGGGTTGGGGGAAGGGCGGGACTGAAGCTCTCTTT
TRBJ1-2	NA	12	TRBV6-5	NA	CASRPTGYGDTF	TGTGCCAGCAGACCTACAGGGTACGGAGACACCTTC
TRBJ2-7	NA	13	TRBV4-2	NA	CASSLGLTYEQYF	TGTGCCAGCAGCCTTGGACTCACCTACGAGCAGTACTTC
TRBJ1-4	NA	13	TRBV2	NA	CASTSTRGEKLFF	TGTGCCAGCACCTCGACCCGGGGAGAAAAACTGTTTTTT
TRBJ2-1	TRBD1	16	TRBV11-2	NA	CASSLVRDRGGNEQFF	TGTGCCAGCAGCTTAGTACGGGACAGGGGGGGCAATGAGCAGTTCTTC
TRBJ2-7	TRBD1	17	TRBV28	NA	CASSFGFWTGGAYEQYF	TGTGCCAGCAGTTTCGGGTTTTGGACAGGGGGTGCGTACGAGCAGTACTTC
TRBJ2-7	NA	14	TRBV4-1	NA	CASSQGWTSYEQYF	TGCGCCAGCAGCCAAGGTTGGACGTCCTACGAGCAGTACTTC
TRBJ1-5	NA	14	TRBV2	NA	CASNPTDSNQPQHF	TGTGCCAGCAACCCCACGGATAGCAATCAGCCCCAGCATTTT
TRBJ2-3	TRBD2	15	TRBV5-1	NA	CASRQGSGPQDTQYF	TGCGCCAGCCGACAAGGTAGCGGGCCCCAGGATACGCAGTATTTT
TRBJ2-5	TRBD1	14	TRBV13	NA	CASSLRTGGETQYF	TGTGCCAGCAGTTTACGCACAGGGGGAGAGACCCAGTACTTC
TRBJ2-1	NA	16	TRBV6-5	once	CASSYSMLGVPTRQFF	TGTGCCAGCAGTTACTCGATGTTAGGGGTTCCTACTAGGCAGTTCTTC
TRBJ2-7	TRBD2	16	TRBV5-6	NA	CASSPSAGGLPYEQYF	TGTGCCAGCAGCCCGTCAGCGGGAGGTCTACCCTACGAGCAGTACTTC
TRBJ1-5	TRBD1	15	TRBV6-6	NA	CASSIYRGSNQPQHF	TGTGCCAGCAGTATTTACAGGGGAAGCAATCAGCCCCAGCATTTT
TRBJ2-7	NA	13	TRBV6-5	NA	CASSYSIGNEQYF	TGTGCCAGCAGTTACTCGATAGGAAACGAGCAGTACTTC
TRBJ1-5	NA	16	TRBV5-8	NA	CASSLLGHRVGQPQHF	TGTGCCAGCAGCTTGTTAGGGCACCGTGTAGGACAGCCCCAGCATTTT
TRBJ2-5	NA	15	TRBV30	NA	CAWSGGRIIGLAQYF	TGTGCCTGGAGTGGCGGCCGAATCATTGGTTTGGCCCAGTACTTC
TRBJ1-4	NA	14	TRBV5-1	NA	CASSPTGGGEKLFF	TGCGCCAGCAGCCCTACGGGTGGAGGTGAAAAACTGTTTTTT
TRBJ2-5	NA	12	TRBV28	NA	CASRAQGALQYF	TGTGCCAGCAGGGCACAGGGAGCCCTTCAGTACTTC
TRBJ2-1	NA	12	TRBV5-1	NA	CASSLSSDEQFF	TGCGCCAGCAGCTTGTCTAGCGATGAGCAGTTCTTC
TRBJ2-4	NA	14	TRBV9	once	CASSAGTSSGIQYF	TGTGCCAGCAGCGCCGGGACTTCCAGCGGCATTCAGTACTTC
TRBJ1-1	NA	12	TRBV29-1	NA	CSVELWSTEAFF	TGCAGCGTTGAACTCTGGAGCACTGAAGCTTTCTTT
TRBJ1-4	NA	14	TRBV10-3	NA	CAIGSGVPNEKLFF	TGTGCCATCGGAAGTGGAGTTCCTAATGAAAAACTGTTTTTT
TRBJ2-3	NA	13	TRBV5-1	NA	CASSLAGVDTQYF	TGCGCCAGCAGCTTGGCAGGGGTAGATACGCAGTATTTT
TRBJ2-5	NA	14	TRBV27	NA	CASSFVADQETQYF	TGTGCCAGCAGTTTCGTCGCGGACCAAGAGACCCAGTACTTC
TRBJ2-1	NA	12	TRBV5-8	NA	CASSLGFAEQFF	TGTGCCAGCAGCTTAGGTTTCGCTGAGCAGTTCTTC
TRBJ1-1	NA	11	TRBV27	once	CASSLGGRAFF	TGTGCCAGCAGTTTGGGAGGACGAGCTTTCTTT
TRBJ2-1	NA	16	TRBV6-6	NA	CASSYSSGTPKDEQFF	TGTGCCAGCAGTTACTCCTCCGGGACTCCTAAGGATGAGCAGTTCTTC
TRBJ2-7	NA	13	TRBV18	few	CASSPADRYEQYF	TGTGCCAGCTCACCCGCCGACAGATACGAGCAGTACTTC
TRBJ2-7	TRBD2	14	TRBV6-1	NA	CASSESGRASEQYF	TGTGCCAGCAGTGAAAGCGGGAGAGCGTCCGAGCAGTACTTC
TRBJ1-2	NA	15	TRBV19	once	CASSIGSGDYYGYTF	TGTGCCAGTAGTATAGGGAGCGGGGATTACTATGGCTACACCTTC
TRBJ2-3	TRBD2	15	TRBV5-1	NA	CASSFTSGSTDTQYF	TGCGCCAGCAGTTTTACTAGCGGGAGCACAGATACGCAGTATTTT
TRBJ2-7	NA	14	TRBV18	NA	CASSELDSTYEQYF	TGTGCCAGCTCGGAACTAGATTCCACCTACGAGCAGTACTTC
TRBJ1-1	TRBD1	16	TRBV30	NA	CAWTAGALQGDTEAFF	TGTGCCTGGACCGCTGGGGCCCTACAGGGGGACACTGAAGCTTTCTTT
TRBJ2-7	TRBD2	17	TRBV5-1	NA	CASSFGLAGQFSYEQYF	TGCGCCAGCAGCTTTGGACTAGCGGGCCAGTTCTCCTACGAGCAGTACTTC
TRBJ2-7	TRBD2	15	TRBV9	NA	CASSVGAGNTYEQYF	TGTGCCAGCAGCGTCGGAGCGGGAAATACCTACGAGCAGTACTTC
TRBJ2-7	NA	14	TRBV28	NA	CASNLSGTRYEQYF	TGTGCCAGCAACTTGTCCGGGACTCGGTACGAGCAGTACTTC
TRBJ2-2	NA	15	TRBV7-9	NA	CASSSVAGSTGELFF	TGTGCCAGCAGCTCCGTTGCGGGTTCCACCGGGGAGCTGTTTTTT
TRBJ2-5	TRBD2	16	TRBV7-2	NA	CASSLASSGSWETQYF	TGTGCCAGCAGCTTAGCGTCTAGCGGGAGCTGGGAGACCCAGTACTTC
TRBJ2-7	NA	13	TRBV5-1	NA	CASSFRESYEQYF	TGCGCCAGCAGCTTCCGGGAATCCTACGAGCAGTACTTC
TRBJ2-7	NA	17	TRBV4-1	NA	CASSQELTGGDYYEQYF	TGCGCCAGCAGCCAAGAACTAACAGGGGGGGATTACTACGAGCAGTACTTC
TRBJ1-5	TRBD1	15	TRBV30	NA	CAWGQKTGNFQPQHF	TGTGCCTGGGGACAAAAGACAGGGAACTTTCAGCCCCAGCATTTT